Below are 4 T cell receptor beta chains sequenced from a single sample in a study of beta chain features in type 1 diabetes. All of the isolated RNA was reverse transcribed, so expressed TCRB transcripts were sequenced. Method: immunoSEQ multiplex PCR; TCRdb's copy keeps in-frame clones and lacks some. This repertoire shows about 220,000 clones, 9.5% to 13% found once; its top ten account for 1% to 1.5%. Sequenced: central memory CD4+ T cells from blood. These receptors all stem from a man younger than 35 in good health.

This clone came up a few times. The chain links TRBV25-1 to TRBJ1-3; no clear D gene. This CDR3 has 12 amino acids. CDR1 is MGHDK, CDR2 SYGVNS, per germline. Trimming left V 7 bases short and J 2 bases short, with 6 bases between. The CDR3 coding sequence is TGTGCCAGCACGACCGCTGGAAACACCATATATTTT. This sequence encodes CASTTAGNTIYF.

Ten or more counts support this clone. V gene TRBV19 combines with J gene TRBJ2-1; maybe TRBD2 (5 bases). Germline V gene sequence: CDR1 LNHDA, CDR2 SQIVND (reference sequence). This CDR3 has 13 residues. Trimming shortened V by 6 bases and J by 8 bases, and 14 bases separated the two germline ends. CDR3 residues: CASRPSGIHEQFF. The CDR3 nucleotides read TGTGCCAGTAGGCCTTCGGGGATCCATGAGCAGTTCTTC.

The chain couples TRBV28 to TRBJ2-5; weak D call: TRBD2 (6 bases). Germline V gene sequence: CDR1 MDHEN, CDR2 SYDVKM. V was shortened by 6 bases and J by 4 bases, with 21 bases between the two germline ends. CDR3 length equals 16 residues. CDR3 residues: CASRPRLGRFGETQYF. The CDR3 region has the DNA TGTGCCAGCAGGCCCCGACTGGGGAGGTTTGGAGAGACCCAGTACTTC.

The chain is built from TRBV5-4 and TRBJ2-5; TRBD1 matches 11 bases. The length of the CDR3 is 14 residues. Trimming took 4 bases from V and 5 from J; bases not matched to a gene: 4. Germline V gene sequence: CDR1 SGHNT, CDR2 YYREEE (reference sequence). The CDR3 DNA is TGTGCCAGCAGCGGGACAGGGGGTTATGAGACCCAGTACTTC. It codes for CASSGTGGYETQYF.